Detailed here is one TCR beta chain. Its antigen remains unknown. Adult Caucasians living in Nashville, Tennessee made up all of the donors. Some clones are missing from TCRdb's copy, which holds only in-frame ones; the method was immunoSEQ multiplex PCR. The sample includes about 1.1 million clones, approximately 80% of them seen just once. The data belong to a study of shared clonotypes between healthy human individuals. Study-level results: Clonotypes shared by all four donors outscored non-shared clonotypes in generation probability.

This CDR3 has 13 amino acids. Looked up from germline, CDR1 is SQVTM and CDR2 is ANQGSEA. The germline V and J ends were trimmed by 4 bases and 6 bases, with 12 bases remaining between them. The sequenced sample was memory CD4+ T cells from PBMCs. Subset described: CD45RA-negative fraction. This TCR derives from a man in his late teens or twenties in good health. Some clones in this sample may be carry-over from other donors' samples. The rearrangement uses TRBV29-1 and TRBJ1-4; D ambiguous. CDR3 bases: TGCAGCGTTGGCGGAATGGGCTATGAAAAACTGTTTTTT. It is translated as CSVGGMGYEKLFF.